This record looks at one T cell receptor (beta chain) sequence and its context. This specimen comes from a study of CD8 T cells in Susac syndrome. Sequencing of TCR beta was undertaken in CD8+ and CD4+ T cells derived from blood. Reverse transcription used roughly 0.5 to 1 ug RNA and random hexamers. MiXCR, applied by TCRdb to the immunoSEQ multiplex PCR reads, yields one record per CDR3 protein. The data hold about 180,000 distinct CDR3 sequences, with 90% to 95% observed a single time. The ends were cut back, 1 base at V and 9 bases at J, with 13 bases in the middle. Germline V CDR1 and CDR2: LNHNV, YYDKDF (reference sequence). The CDR3 spans 15 residues.

The origin of this receptor is a human donor with Susac syndrome. Input material: CD4+ T cells from PBMCs. The rearrangement uses TRBV15 and TRBJ1-6; weak D call: TRBD1 (6 bases). The CDR3, as DNA: TGTGCCACCAGCAGAGGATCACAGGGTCCTTCACCCCTCCACTTT. Translated, it gives CATSRGSQGPSPLHF.